The 2 T cell receptor beta chains in this list originate from one sample, sequenced in a study of CD8+CD57+ T cells in acquired aplastic anemia. It was patients with CD8+CD57+ cell expansion by flow cytometry who were chosen for sequencing. TCR beta VDJ and CDR3 profiles were obtained from a genomic DNA template. TCRdb analysed the reads with MiXCR anew, one entry per CDR3 protein. The sample includes 200,000 to 300,000 distinct CDR3 sequences, roughly 80% of them seen just once. The sample comprised sorted CD4+, CD8+, or CD8+CD57+ T cells (not recorded which) from PBMCs. These TCRs come from a human donor with aplastic anemia.

Comments on this clonotype: Relative to the germline gene, one junction end is altered; a read error may explain this. The V and J genes are TRBV19 and TRBJ1-5, with D perhaps matching TRBD1 (6 bases). From germline, CDR1 is LNHDA and CDR2 SQIVND (reference sequence). CDR3 length: 15 residues. The CDR3 DNA sequence: TGTGCCAGTAGTATAGCGGGGGGGGCCTATCAGCCCCAGCTCTTC. This encodes CASSIAGGAYQPQLF.

A note on this clonotype: Likely a read error: the CDR3 ends without its conserved phenylalanine or tryptophan. The chain joins TRBV29-1 to TRBJ2-7; D is unresolved. Germline lookup yields CDR1 SQVTM and CDR2 ANQGSEA. The CDR3 sequence is 12 residues long. The V end lost 4 bases, the J end lost 5 bases, and 12 bases lay between the germline ends. The CDR3 reads CSVGPRNNEQYL. The CDR3, as DNA: TGCAGCGTTGGACCGCGCAACAACGAGCAGTACCTC.